The 28 T cell receptor beta chains below were found in one sample sequenced in a study of cytomegalovirus exposure and HLA in healthy donors. 13 Jbeta primers and 60 Vbeta primers were used for the PCR. The assay was immunoSEQ multiplex PCR, and TCRdb's table has in-frame clones only and misses some. The sample has 160,000 or so clones; around 77% are singletons. Material: PBMCs. Every receptor here comes from a man aged 55 to 69 in good health and CMV-seronegative.

J is TRBJ2-7 and V is TRBV9, with 11 nucleotides matching TRBD2. The trim removed 3 bases at V and 3 bases at J, leaving 23 bases unmatched. This CDR3 spans 21 amino acids. Per the germline V gene, CDR1 is SGDLS and CDR2 is YYNGEE. The CDR3 reads CASSGTLAGGSKCNNFYEQYF. The DNA for the CDR3 is TGTGCCAGCAGCGGCACCTTAGCGGGAGGGTCTAAATGTAATAATTTCTACGAGCAGTACTTC.

The V call is TRBV6-5, the J call TRBJ1-6; 8 nucleotides align to TRBD1. With V trimmed by 6 bases and J by 10 bases, 8 bases remained unmatched. The germline V gene encodes CDR1 MNHEY and CDR2 SVGAGI. The CDR3 has 14 residues. The DNA for the CDR3 is TGTGCCAGCAGGGAGACAGGGGACAGGTCACCCCTCCACTTT. As protein: CASRETGDRSPLHF.

The CDR3 bases are TGTGCCACCAACTCCGCCGGGACAGGGGCCTACGAGCAGTACTTC. Protein sequence: CATNSAGTGAYEQYF. J is TRBJ2-7 and V is TRBV25-1; 10 bases match TRBD1. Per the germline V gene, CDR1 is MGHDK and CDR2 is SYGVNS. CDR3 length: 15 residues. Losses at the gene ends were 10 bases for V and 2 bases for J; bases not matched to a gene: 11.

This clone was observed a handful of times. CDR3: CASSSRRYYGYTF. DNA for the CDR3: TGTGCCAGCAGCTCAAGGAGATACTATGGCTACACCTTC. The chain employs TRBV27 and TRBJ1-2; the D is unclear. The germline CDR1 and CDR2 sequences are MNHEY and SMNVEV (reference sequence). V lost 6 bases and J lost 3, with 11 bases in between. This CDR3 contains 13 residues.

Here the CDR3 DNA reads TGCAGCGTTGAAGGACAGGGCGGATACGAGCAGTACTTC. The encoded protein is CSVEGQGGYEQYF. The chain links TRBV29-1 to TRBJ2-7, with 7 bases fitting TRBD1. Per the germline V gene, CDR1 is SQVTM and CDR2 is ANQGSEA. CDR3 length: 13 amino acids. V lost 1 base and J lost 4; bases outside the gene matches: 4.

This chain connects TRBV21-1 to TRBJ1-5. TRBV21-1 is tagged as a pseudogene. There are 18 residues in the CDR3. CDR3 sequence: CARRGGRAGPLSNQPQHF. The DNA of the CDR3 is TGTGCCAGACGTGGGGGGAGGGCGGGACCCTTGAGCAATCAGCCCCAGCATTTT.

The chain combines TRBV5-1 with TRBJ1-1; 10 bases are a match to TRBD1. Germline lookup yields CDR1 SGHRS and CDR2 YFSETQ. The CDR3 sequence is 13 residues long. J was trimmed by 6 bases and V by 3 bases; bases with no gene match: 2. CDR3 bases: TGCGCCAGCAGCTCGACAGGGGGCCCTGAAGCTTTCTTT. It specifies CASSSTGGPEAFF.

The chain has TRBV20-1 and TRBJ2-3; D unresolved. Trimming took off 1 base at V and 7 bases at J, with 3 bases between the two ends. CDR1 is DFQATT, CDR2 SNEGSKA, per germline (reference sequence). The CDR3 is made up of 10 amino acids. CDR3: CSARVYTQYF. The CDR3 nucleotides are TGCAGTGCTAGAGTCTATACGCAGTATTTT.

The V call is TRBV9, the J call TRBJ1-6, with TRBD1 matching over 11 bases. Per the germline V gene, CDR1 is SGDLS and CDR2 is YYNGEE. The V segment lost 2 bases and the J segment 9 bases; nucleotides outside the gene matches: 7. CDR3 length: 16 amino acids. This chain's CDR3 is CASSVPLGQGVSPLHF. The CDR3 coding sequence is TGTGCCAGCAGCGTCCCCCTGGGACAGGGGGTTTCACCCCTCCACTTT.

The chain carries TRBV19 and TRBJ1-5; D possibly corresponds to TRBD1 (6 bases). V was trimmed by 6 bases and J by 3 bases, leaving 15 bases between them. Germline CDR1 reads LNHDA; CDR2 reads SQIVND (reference sequence). This CDR3 region has 15 residues. CDR3 sequence reads: CASRAATGPNQPQHF. As DNA, the CDR3 is TGTGCCAGTAGAGCCGCGACAGGCCCCAATCAGCCCCAGCATTTT.

This clone has a single count. As DNA, the CDR3 is TGTGCCAGCAGCGTAGACTCTAGAGACTCCTACAATGAGCAGTTCTTC. It translates to CASSVDSRDSYNEQFF. The rearrangement links TRBV9 to TRBJ2-1; D gene unclear. CDR3 length: 16 amino acids. Germline V lookup: CDR1 SGDLS, CDR2 YYNGEE. V lost 0 bases and J 0 bases, leaving 10 bases between the germline ends.

With respect to this clone: In the same sample, other DNA sequences code for this CDR3. The V call is TRBV18, the J call TRBJ1-1; no reliable D call. The CDR3 contains 13 residues. V lost 3 bases and J 1 base, leaving 6 bases between the germline ends. Germline CDR1 is KGHSH and CDR2 is LQKENI. The CDR3 DNA reads TGTGCCAGCTCACCGTCAGGGAACACTGAAGCTTTCTTT. Residues: CASSPSGNTEAFF.

The V gene is TRBV28, the J gene TRBJ2-3; 11 nucleotides agree with TRBD1. Germline loops: CDR1 MDHEN, CDR2 SYDVKM. The ends lost 10 bases at V and 7 bases at J; junction bases unmatched: 13. This CDR3 has 15 residues. CDR3 DNA sequence: TGTGCCACCTCCGTTTGGACAGGGGGCGCAAATACGCAGTATTTT. Amino acids: CATSVWTGGANTQYF.

V usage is TRBV30 and J usage is TRBJ2-5; no reliable D call. The CDR3 sequence is 13 residues long. V lost 2 bases to trimming and J lost 2 bases, with 9 bases between them. CDR1 and CDR2 (germline): GTSNPN, SVGIG (reference sequence). CDR3 sequence (DNA): TGTGCCTGGAGTAGGAGTCCGCAAGAGACCCAGTACTTC. This sequence encodes CAWSRSPQETQYF. The whole variable domain, remainder taken from reference TRBV30 and TRBJ2-5, is SQTIHQWPATLVQPVGSPLSLECTVEGTSNPNLYWYRQAAGRGLQLLFYSVGIGQISSEVPQNLSASRPQDRQFILSSKKLLLSDSGFYLCAWSRSPQETQYFGPGTRLLVL.

The J gene is TRBJ2-2, the V gene TRBV6-9, with TRBD1 matching over 7 bases. CDR1 and CDR2 from the germline V gene are MNHGY and SVAAGI. The CDR3 loop spans 12 amino acids. The trim removed 6 bases at V and 6 bases at J, leaving 1 base unmatched. CDR3 amino acids: CASSQGAGELFF. CDR3 DNA sequence: TGTGCCAGCAGCCAGGGGGCCGGGGAGCTGTTTTTT.

CDR3 nucleotides: TGCGCCAGCGCCCCTACGAGTTCCTACGAGCAGTACTTC. Its protein is CASAPTSSYEQYF. The chain recombines TRBV4-3 with TRBJ2-7; unclear D gene. CDR3 length: 13 residues. V shed 8 bases and J shed 1 base, with 12 bases lying between them. Germline V gene data show CDR1 as LGHNA and CDR2 as YSLEER.

The chain joins TRBV27 to TRBJ2-3; 10 nucleotides line up with TRBD2. Per the germline V gene, CDR1 is MNHEY and CDR2 is SMNVEV (reference sequence). CDR3 length: 14 amino acids. J was trimmed by 6 bases and V by 4 bases; bases with no gene match: 4. The CDR3 DNA sequence: TGTGCCAGCAGTTGGGAGCGGGGGGGGGATACGCAGTATTTT. Translating gives CASSWERGGDTQYF.

The J gene is TRBJ1-4, the V gene TRBV5-1, with D perhaps TRBD1 (5 bases). CDR1 and CDR2 from the germline V gene are SGHRS and YFSETQ. V lost 4 bases, J lost 3 bases, and 13 bases lay in between. The CDR3 length is 15 residues. For the CDR3, the DNA is TGCGCCAGCAGCCCAACGACAGAATCTAATGAAAAACTGTTTTTT. It yields the protein CASSPTTESNEKLFF.

The chain links TRBV30 to TRBJ2-3; the match to TRBD2 covers 8 bases. The V gene's germline CDR1 is GTSNPN and CDR2 SVGIG (reference sequence). Germline trimming cut 3 bases from V and 8 bases from J; bases unmatched to any gene: 4. The CDR3 is 12 amino acids. The CDR3 region is CAWRPLAGTQYF. The CDR3 coding sequence is TGTGCCTGGAGACCGCTAGCGGGTACGCAGTATTTT.

The CDR3, as DNA: TGTGCCAGCAAAAAACCGGGACAGGGGAACGAGCAGTACTTC. It translates to CASKKPGQGNEQYF. The chain joins TRBV25-1 to TRBJ2-7; TRBD1 aligns across 10 bases. V gave up 7 bases and J gave up 5 bases; unmatched junction bases: 8. Germline lookup yields CDR1 MGHDK and CDR2 SYGVNS. The CDR3 spans 14 residues.

Comments on this clone: At one end, the junction sequence differs from germline, possibly due to a read error. V is TRBV2 and J is TRBJ1-5, with 8 bases fitting TRBD1. CDR3 length: 15 amino acids. The germline gives CDR1 SNHLY, CDR2 FYNNEI. Here the CDR3 DNA reads TGTGCCAGCAGTGTTGGACAGGGCGGCAATCAGCCCCAGAATTTT. Translated: CASSVGQGGNQPQNF.

This clone was detected only once. The chain joins TRBV4-2 to TRBJ2-1, with 7 bases fitting TRBD1. The V gene's germline CDR1 is LGHNA and CDR2 YNFKEQ. CDR3 length: 16 amino acids. Losses at the gene ends were 0 bases for V and 4 bases for J; bases not matched to a gene: 6. CDR3 amino acids: CASSQEAGGNYNEQFF. The CDR3 DNA reads as TGTGCCAGCAGCCAAGAGGCAGGGGGAAATTACAATGAGCAGTTCTTC.

This clone was seen only a few times. This chain joins TRBV28 and TRBJ2-7; 15 positions match TRBD2. V lost 2 bases to trimming and J lost 3 bases; unmatched junction nucleotides: 8. The CDR3 extends over 18 amino acids. Germline CDR1 reads MDHEN; CDR2 reads SYDVKM. For the CDR3, the DNA is TGTGCCAGCAGTTTAATCGGACTAGCGGGAGGGTCATACTACGAGCAGTACTTC. Translated: CASSLIGLAGGSYYEQYF.

V is TRBV5-5 and J is TRBJ1-6, with D possibly TRBD1 on 5 matching bases. V was cut by 0 bases and J by 9 bases, with 19 bases left in between. Germline lookup yields CDR1 SGHKS and CDR2 YYEKEE (reference sequence). The CDR3 runs to 17 residues. CDR3 in DNA: TGTGCCAGCAGCTTGGTTTTGCAGGGTTCGAGACGTTCACCCCTCCACTTT. Encoded protein: CASSLVLQGSRRSPLHF.

The chain couples TRBV7-9 to TRBJ1-4, with D possibly being TRBD1 (6 bases). This CDR3 has 15 residues. V lost 6 bases to trimming and J lost 0 bases, with 11 bases between them. Germline CDR1 SEHNR, CDR2 FQNEAQ (reference sequence). This CDR3 reads CASSSGATTNEKLFF. DNA of the CDR3: TGTGCCAGCAGTTCAGGGGCCACAACTAATGAAAAACTGTTTTTT.

This rearrangement joins TRBV6-1 to TRBJ2-7, with D tentatively TRBD1 (5 bases). V gave up 3 bases and J gave up 2 bases, with 14 bases separating them. The CDR3 contains 15 residues. Looked up from germline, CDR1 is MNHNS and CDR2 is SASEGT. The CDR3 spells CASSEPGADTYEQYF. The CDR3 DNA reads TGTGCCAGCAGTGAGCCTGGGGCGGATACCTACGAGCAGTACTTC.

The rearrangement links TRBV11-2 to TRBJ1-1; 9 bases align to TRBD1. The CDR3 consists of 15 residues. The germline CDR1 and CDR2 sequences are SGHAT and FQNNGV. J lost 3 bases, V lost 3 bases, and 5 bases had no gene match. CDR3 sequence (DNA): TGTGCCAGCAGCTTGGGACAGGGAACCGACACTGAAGCTTTCTTT. Translating gives CASSLGQGTDTEAFF. The entire variable domain, with the rest obtained from reference TRBV11-2 and TRBJ1-1, is as follows: EAGVAQSPRYKIIEKRQSVAFWCNPISGHATLYWYQQILGQGPKLLIQFQNNGVVDDSQLPKDRFSAERLKGVDSTLKIQPAKLEDSAVYLCASSLGQGTDTEAFFGQGTRLTVV.

This clone was recorded only once. The chain employs TRBV4-3 and TRBJ2-5; 9 bases are a match to TRBD2. V was clipped by 6 bases and J by 5 bases; unmatched bases: 7. Germline CDR1 is LGHNA and CDR2 is YSLEER. The CDR3 is 14 amino acids. The DNA for the CDR3 is TGCGCCAGCAGTCCGGGACTAGCCTGGGAGACCCAGTACTTC. Protein: CASSPGLAWETQYF.